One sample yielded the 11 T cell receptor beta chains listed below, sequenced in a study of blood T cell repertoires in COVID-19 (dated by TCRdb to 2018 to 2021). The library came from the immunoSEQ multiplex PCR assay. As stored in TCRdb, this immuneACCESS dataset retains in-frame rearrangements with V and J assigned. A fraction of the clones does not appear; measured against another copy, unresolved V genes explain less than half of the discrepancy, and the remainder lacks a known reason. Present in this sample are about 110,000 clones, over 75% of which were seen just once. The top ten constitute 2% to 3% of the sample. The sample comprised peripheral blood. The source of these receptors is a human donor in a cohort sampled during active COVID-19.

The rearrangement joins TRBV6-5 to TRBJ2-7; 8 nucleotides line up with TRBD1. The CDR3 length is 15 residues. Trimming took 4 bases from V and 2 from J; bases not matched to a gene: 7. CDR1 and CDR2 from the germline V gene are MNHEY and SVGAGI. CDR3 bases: TGTGCCAGCAGTTTATCCGGGACAGGACCCTACGAGCAGTACTTC. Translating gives CASSLSGTGPYEQYF.

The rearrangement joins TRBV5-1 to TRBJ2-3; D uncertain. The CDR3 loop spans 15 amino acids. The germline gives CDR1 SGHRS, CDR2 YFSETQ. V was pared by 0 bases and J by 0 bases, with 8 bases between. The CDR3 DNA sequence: TGCGCCAGCAGCTTGGACTCCGCTAGCACAGATACGCAGTATTTT. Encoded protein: CASSLDSASTDTQYF.

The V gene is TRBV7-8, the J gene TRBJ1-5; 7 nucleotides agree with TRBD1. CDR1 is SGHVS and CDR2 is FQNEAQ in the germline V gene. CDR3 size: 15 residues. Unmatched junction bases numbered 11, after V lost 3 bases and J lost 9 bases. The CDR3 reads CASSLRQGPRRPQHF. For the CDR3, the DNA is TGTGCCAGCAGCTTGAGACAGGGCCCGAGACGGCCCCAGCATTTT.

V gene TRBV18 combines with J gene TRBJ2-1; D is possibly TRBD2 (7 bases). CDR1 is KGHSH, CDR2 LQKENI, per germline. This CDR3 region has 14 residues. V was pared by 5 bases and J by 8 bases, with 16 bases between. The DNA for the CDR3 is TGTGCCAGCTCAGGGGCTCGGGGGGCCCATGAGCAGTTCTTC. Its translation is CASSGARGAHEQFF.

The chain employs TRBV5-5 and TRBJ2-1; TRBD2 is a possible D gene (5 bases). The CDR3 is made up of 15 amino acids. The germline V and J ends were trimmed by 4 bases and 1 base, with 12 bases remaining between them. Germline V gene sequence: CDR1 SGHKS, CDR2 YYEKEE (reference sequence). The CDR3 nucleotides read TGTGCCAGCAGCGACTTGCCGGGGTCCTACAATGAGCAGTTCTTC. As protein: CASSDLPGSYNEQFF.

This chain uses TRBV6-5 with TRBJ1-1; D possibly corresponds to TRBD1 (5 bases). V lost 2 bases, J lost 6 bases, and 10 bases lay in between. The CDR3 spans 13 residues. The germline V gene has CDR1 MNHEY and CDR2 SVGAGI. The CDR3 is CASSYSQGAEAFF. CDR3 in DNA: TGTGCCAGCAGTTACAGTCAGGGCGCTGAAGCTTTCTTT.

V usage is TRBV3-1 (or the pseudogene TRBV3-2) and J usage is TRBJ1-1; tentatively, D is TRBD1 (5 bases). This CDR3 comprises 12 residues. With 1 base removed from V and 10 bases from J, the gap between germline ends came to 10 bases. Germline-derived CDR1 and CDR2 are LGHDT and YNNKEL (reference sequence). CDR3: CASSQAAGGAFF. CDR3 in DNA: TGTGCCAGCAGCCAAGCGGCCGGGGGAGCTTTCTTT.

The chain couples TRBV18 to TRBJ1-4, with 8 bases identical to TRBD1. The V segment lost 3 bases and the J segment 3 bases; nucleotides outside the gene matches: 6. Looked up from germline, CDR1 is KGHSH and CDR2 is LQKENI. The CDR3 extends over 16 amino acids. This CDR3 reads CASSPSGQGSNEKLFF. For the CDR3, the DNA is TGTGCCAGCTCACCCTCTGGACAGGGCTCTAATGAAAAACTGTTTTTT. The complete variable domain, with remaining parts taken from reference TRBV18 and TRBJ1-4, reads NAGVMQNPRHLVRRRGQEARLRCSPMKGHSHVYWYRQLPEEGLKFMVYLQKENIIDESGMPKERFSAEFPKEGPSILRIQQVVRGDSAAYFCASSPSGQGSNEKLFFGSGTQLSVL.

The CDR3 spells CASSRDQGSTEAFF. The CDR3 DNA reads TGTGCCAGCAGCAGAGACCAGGGGAGCACTGAAGCTTTCTTT. The J gene is TRBJ1-1, the V gene TRBV6-5; D is perhaps TRBD1 (6 bases). The V gene's germline CDR1 is MNHEY and CDR2 SVGAGI. There are 14 residues in the CDR3. V shed 6 bases and J shed 4 bases, with 15 bases lying between them.

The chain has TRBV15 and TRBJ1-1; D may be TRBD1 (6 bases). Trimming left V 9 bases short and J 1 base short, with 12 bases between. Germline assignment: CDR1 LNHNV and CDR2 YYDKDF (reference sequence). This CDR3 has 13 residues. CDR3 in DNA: TGTGCCACAAGGGGGGGAACGAACACTGAAGCTTTCTTT. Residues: CATRGGTNTEAFF.

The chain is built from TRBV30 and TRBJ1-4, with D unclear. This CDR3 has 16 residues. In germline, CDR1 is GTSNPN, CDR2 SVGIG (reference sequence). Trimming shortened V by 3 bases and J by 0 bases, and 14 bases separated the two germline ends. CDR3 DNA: TGTGCCTGGAGGCCTTCGGGGAGGGCAACTAATGAAAAACTGTTTTTT. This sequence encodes CAWRPSGRATNEKLFF.